A selection of T cell receptor beta chains follows, all from one sample in a study of blood T cell repertoires in COVID-19. Measured with immunoSEQ multiplex PCR; TCRdb has only the in-frame clones, and not every one. Here the sample spans 140,000 to 150,000 clones, 84% being singletons. Sequencing used PBMCs or T cells enriched from blood (not recorded which). These receptors originate from a woman in her forties or fifties who had been exposed to COVID-19. The CDR3 runs from the conserved cysteine through the conserved F or W. A D gene is named only where the DNA matches it firmly. Size is stated for part of the rows, as once, few or many counts, or as a class when the clone is expanded.

cdr3_nt cdr3_aa d_call j_call cdr3_length clone_size v_call
TGTGCCAGCAGCTTTAAGCGGTACAATGAGCAGTTCTTC CASSFKRYNEQFF - TRBJ2-1 13 - TRBV7-6
TGTGCCAGCAGGGTAGGACAGGGTAATGGCGAAAAACTGTTTTTT CASRVGQGNGEKLFF TRBD1 TRBJ1-4 15 once TRBV2
TGTGCCAGCAGCCTACTAGCGGACTCCTACGAGCAGTACTTC CASSLLADSYEQYF TRBD2 TRBJ2-7 14 - TRBV7-9
TGTGCCAGCAGCTTAGCAGGGGGCCGGTACGAGCAGTACTTC CASSLAGGRYEQYF TRBD1 TRBJ2-7 14 once TRBV7-2
TGTGCCAGCAGTCCCAAATGGGGGGAGACCGGGGAGCTGTTTTTT CASSPKWGETGELFF - TRBJ2-2 15 - TRBV6-6
TGTGCCAGCAGTTTCAGCGGTACGTCTGGCGAGCAGTACTTC CASSFSGTSGEQYF - TRBJ2-7 14 once TRBV6-6
TGTGCCAGCAGTTTAAGGGGGACAGACCCCTATGGCTACACCTTC CASSLRGTDPYGYTF TRBD1 TRBJ1-2 15 - TRBV27
TGTGCCAGCAGCTTAGGTCTCGGGGGTGGCACAGATACGCAGTATTTT CASSLGLGGGTDTQYF - TRBJ2-3 16 - TRBV7-6
TGCGCCAGCAGTCAGACGCGTCCAGCACAGGATGGCTACACCTTC CASSQTRPAQDGYTF - TRBJ1-2 15 few TRBV23-1
TGTGCCAGCAGCCAAAGGACAGGCATGAACACTGAAGCTTTCTTT CASSQRTGMNTEAFF TRBD1 TRBJ1-1 15 - TRBV7-9
TGTGCCAGCAGCTTAAGAGGGACTGCGAACACCGGGGAGCTGTTTTTT CASSLRGTANTGELFF - TRBJ2-2 16 - TRBV7-8
TGCAGCGTTACACGGGGGACGGTGAACACTGAAGCTTTCTTT CSVTRGTVNTEAFF - TRBJ1-1 14 - TRBV29-1
TGTGCCAGTACCGGGACTTCTTACACTGAAGCTTTCTTT CASTGTSYTEAFF - TRBJ1-1 13 - TRBV19
TGTGCCAGCAGCCAAAGAGGGGGCGAGGGAACTGAAGCTTTCTTT CASSQRGGEGTEAFF TRBD1 TRBJ1-1 15 - TRBV11-3
TGTGCCAGCAGTTACAAGGGGGAAGGCTACACCTTC CASSYKGEGYTF - TRBJ1-2 12 - TRBV6-6
TGTGCCAGCAGCTTGGAGACAGGGTTGTTAGGCGGCTACACCTTC CASSLETGLLGGYTF TRBD1 TRBJ1-2 15 - TRBV5-5
TGTGCCAGTAGTGTTGGGGGCGACAACTATGGCTACACCTTC CASSVGGDNYGYTF - TRBJ1-2 14 - TRBV19
TGTGCCAGTAGTATTGAGAATGTGCCCTACAATGAGCAGTTCTTC CASSIENVPYNEQFF - TRBJ2-1 15 - TRBV19
TGTGCCAGCAGCTTCAGTCGGGGACAGGGATACTATGGCTACACCTTC CASSFSRGQGYYGYTF TRBD1 TRBJ1-2 16 - TRBV7-2
TGTGCCAGCAGTCCCAGGGGGCGTCATCAGCCCCAGCATTTT CASSPRGRHQPQHF TRBD1 TRBJ1-5 14 - TRBV6-2/TRBV6-3